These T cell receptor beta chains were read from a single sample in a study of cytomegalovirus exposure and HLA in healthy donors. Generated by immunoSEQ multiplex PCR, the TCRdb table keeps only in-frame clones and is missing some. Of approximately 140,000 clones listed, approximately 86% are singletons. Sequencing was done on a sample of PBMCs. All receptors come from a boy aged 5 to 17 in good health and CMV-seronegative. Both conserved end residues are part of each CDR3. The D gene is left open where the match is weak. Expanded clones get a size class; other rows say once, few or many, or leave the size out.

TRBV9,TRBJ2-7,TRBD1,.,CASSPADRGYEQYF,TGTGCCAGCAGCCCCGCGGACAGGGGCTACGAGCAGTACTTC
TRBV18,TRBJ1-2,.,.,CASSPPTVEYGYTF,TGTGCCAGCTCACCACCGACAGTAGAGTATGGCTACACCTTC
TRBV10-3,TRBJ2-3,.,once,CAISESISVTDTQYF,TGTGCCATCAGTGAGTCGATCTCAGTCACAGATACGCAGTATTTT
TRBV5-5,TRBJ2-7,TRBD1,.,CASSSQGTSSYEQYF,TGTGCCAGCAGTTCACAGGGGACCTCATCCTACGAGCAGTACTTC
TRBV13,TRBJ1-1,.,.,CASSFPMGARLTEAFF,TGTGCCAGCAGCTTCCCCATGGGGGCGAGGTTAACTGAAGCTTTCTTT
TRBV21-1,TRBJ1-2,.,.,CASSKRDRSYYGYTF,TGTGCCAGCAGCAAAAGGGACAGATCCTATTATGGCTACACCTTC
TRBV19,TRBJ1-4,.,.,CASSISDPTNEKLFF,TGTGCCAGTAGTATTAGTGATCCTACTAATGAAAAACTGTTTTTT
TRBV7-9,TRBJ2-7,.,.,CASSSRETYEQYF,TGTGCCAGCAGCTCCCGGGAGACCTACGAGCAGTACTTC
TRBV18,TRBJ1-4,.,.,CASSRTDRATNEKLFF,TGTGCCAGCTCACGAACGGACAGAGCAACTAATGAAAAACTGTTTTTT
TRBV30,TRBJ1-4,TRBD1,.,CAWGQGNGVFNEKLFF,TGTGCCTGGGGACAGGGAAATGGGGTATTTAATGAAAAACTGTTTTTT
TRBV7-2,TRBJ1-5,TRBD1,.,CASSSDRGSNQPQHF,TGTGCCAGCAGCTCAGACAGGGGTAGCAATCAGCCCCAGCATTTT
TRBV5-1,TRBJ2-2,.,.,CASSRENTGELFF,TGCGCCAGCAGTCGGGAGAACACCGGGGAGCTGTTTTTT
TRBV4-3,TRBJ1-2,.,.,CASSQAPPGPNGYTF,TGCGCCAGCAGCCAAGCCCCCCCAGGGCCCAATGGCTACACCTTC
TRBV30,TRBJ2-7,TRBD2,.,CAWSFSGGGYEQYF,TGTGCCTGGAGTTTTAGCGGGGGGGGCTACGAGCAGTACTTC
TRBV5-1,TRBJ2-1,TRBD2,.,CASSSGLAGVDEQFF,TGCGCCAGCAGCTCCGGACTAGCGGGAGTAGATGAGCAGTTCTTC
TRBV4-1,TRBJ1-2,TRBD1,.,CASSQDADRDLYGYTF,TGCGCCAGCAGCCAAGATGCTGACAGGGACCTATATGGCTACACCTTC
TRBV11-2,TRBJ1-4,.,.,CASSFVAGTNEKLFF,TGTGCCAGCAGCTTTGTCGCCGGGACTAATGAAAAACTGTTTTTT
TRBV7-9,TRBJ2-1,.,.,CASSLLGAKNNEQFF,TGTGCCAGCAGCTTACTGGGGGCGAAGAACAATGAGCAGTTCTTC
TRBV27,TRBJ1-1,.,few,CASSLSGHLNTEAFF,TGTGCCAGCAGTTTATCGGGACATTTGAACACTGAAGCTTTCTTT
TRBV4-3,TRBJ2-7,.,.,CASSQGVISYEQYF,TGCGCCAGCAGCCAAGGAGTTATCTCCTACGAGCAGTACTTC
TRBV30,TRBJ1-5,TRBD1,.,CAWSNAQGARQPQHF,TGTGCCTGGAGTAACGCTCAGGGGGCCAGACAGCCCCAGCATTTT
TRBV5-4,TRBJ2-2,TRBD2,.,CASSLARTSGRNGELFF,TGTGCCAGCAGCTTGGCGAGGACTAGCGGGAGGAACGGGGAGCTGTTTTTT
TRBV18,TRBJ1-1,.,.,CASSPRGLEAFF,TGTGCCAGCTCACCGCGGGGTCTTGAAGCTTTCTTT
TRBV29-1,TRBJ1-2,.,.,CSVDDSDSRTINYGYTF,TGCAGCGTCGATGATAGCGACAGCAGGACTATTAACTATGGCTACACCTTC
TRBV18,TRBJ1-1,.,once,CASSPPTDNTEAFF,TGTGCCAGCTCACCACCGACAGACAACACTGAAGCTTTCTTT
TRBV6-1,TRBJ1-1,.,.,CASSEGSGVGGTEAFF,TGTGCCAGCAGTGAAGGTTCAGGGGTCGGCGGCACTGAAGCTTTCTTT
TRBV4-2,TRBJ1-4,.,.,CASSQVRPTNEKLFF,TGTGCCAGCAGCCAAGTTCGTCCAACTAATGAAAAACTGTTTTTT
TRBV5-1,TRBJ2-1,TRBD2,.,CASSFGLAGDEQFF,TGCGCCAGCAGCTTTGGGCTAGCGGGAGATGAGCAGTTCTTC
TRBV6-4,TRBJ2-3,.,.,CASSENPGTDTQYF,TGTGCCAGCAGTGAGAACCCAGGGACAGATACGCAGTATTTT
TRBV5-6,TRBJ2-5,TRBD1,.,CASSFWTGTETQYF,TGTGCCAGCAGCTTTTGGACAGGGACGGAGACCCAGTACTTC
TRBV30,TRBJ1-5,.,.,CAWSVLRGRGQPQHF,TGTGCCTGGAGTGTACTGAGGGGGAGAGGACAGCCCCAGCATTTT
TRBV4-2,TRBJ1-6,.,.,CASRSGQSNSPLHF,TGTGCCAGCAGATCAGGGCAGAGTAATTCACCCCTCCACTTT
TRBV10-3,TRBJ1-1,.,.,CAISEREGATEAFF,TGTGCCATCAGTGAGCGAGAAGGGGCCACTGAAGCTTTCTTT
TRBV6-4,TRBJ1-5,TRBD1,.,CASSDSRQGSWPQHF,TGTGCCAGCAGTGACTCGAGACAGGGATCTTGGCCCCAGCATTTT
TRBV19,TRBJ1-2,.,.,CASSIGGLDYGYTF,TGTGCCAGTAGTATCGGGGGTTTAGACTATGGCTACACCTTC
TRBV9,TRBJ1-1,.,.,CASSPGMVRTEAFF,TGTGCCAGCAGCCCAGGGATGGTGAGGACTGAAGCTTTCTTT
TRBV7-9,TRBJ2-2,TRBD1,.,CASSGQAWFGELFF,TGTGCCAGCAGCGGACAGGCTTGGTTCGGGGAGCTGTTTTTT
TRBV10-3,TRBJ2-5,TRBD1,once,CATQQGAVETQYF,TGTGCCACCCAACAGGGGGCCGTCGAGACCCAGTACTTC
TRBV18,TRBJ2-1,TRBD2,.,CASSPDTRGGNYNEQFF,TGTGCCAGCTCACCCGACACACGGGGGGGAAATTACAATGAGCAGTTCTTC
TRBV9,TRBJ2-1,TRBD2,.,CASSARTSGDLSAEQFF,TGTGCCAGCAGCGCTAGGACTAGCGGGGATCTTTCGGCTGAGCAGTTCTTC
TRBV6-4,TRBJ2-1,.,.,CASSDSSSVDEQFF,TGTGCCAGCAGTGACTCATCTAGCGTCGATGAGCAGTTCTTC
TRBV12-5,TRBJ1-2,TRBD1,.,CASGSGTGFYGYTF,TGTGCTAGTGGTTCCGGGACAGGGTTTTATGGCTACACCTTC
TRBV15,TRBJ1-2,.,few,CATSREVGHYTF,TGTGCCACCAGCAGAGAGGTGGGCCACTACACCTTC
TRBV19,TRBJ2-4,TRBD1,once,CASSIRGQVVQNIQYF,TGTGCCAGTAGTATACGGGGACAGGTAGTGCAAAACATTCAGTACTTC
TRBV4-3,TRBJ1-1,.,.,CASSQDGRGATEAFF,TGCGCCAGCAGCCAAGATGGGCGGGGGGCTACTGAAGCTTTCTTT
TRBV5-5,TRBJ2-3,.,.,CASSLSGVTDTQYF,TGTGCCAGCAGCTTGTCAGGGGTCACAGATACGCAGTATTTT
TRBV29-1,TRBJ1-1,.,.,CSACRGNTEAFF,TGCAGCGCTTGCAGGGGGAACACTGAAGCTTTCTTT
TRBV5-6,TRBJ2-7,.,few,CASSPDSESYEQYF,TGTGCCAGCAGCCCAGACTCCGAGTCCTACGAGCAGTACTTC
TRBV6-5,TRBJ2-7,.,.,CASSYGGREYEQYF,TGTGCCAGCAGTTACGGGGGGCGGGAGTACGAGCAGTACTTC
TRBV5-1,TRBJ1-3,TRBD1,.,CASSPGQTSCSGNTIYF,TGCGCCAGCAGTCCGGGACAGACTTCTTGCTCTGGAAACACCATATATTTT
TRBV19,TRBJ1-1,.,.,CASSNWGRADTEAFF,TGTGCCAGTAGTAATTGGGGCAGGGCAGACACTGAAGCTTTCTTT
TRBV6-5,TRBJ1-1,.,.,CASSYEGGNTEAFF,TGTGCCAGCAGTTACGAAGGGGGGAACACTGAAGCTTTCTTT
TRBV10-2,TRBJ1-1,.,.,CASRLQVNTEAFF,TGCGCCAGCAGACTACAGGTGAACACTGAAGCTTTCTTT
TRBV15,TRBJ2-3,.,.,CATSRPRARGTDTQYF,TGTGCCACCAGCAGACCGAGGGCGAGGGGCACAGATACGCAGTATTTT
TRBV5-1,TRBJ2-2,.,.,CASSLAGGNGELFF,TGCGCCAGCAGCTTGGCAGGAGGTAACGGGGAGCTGTTTTTT
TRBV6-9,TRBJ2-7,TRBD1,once,CATQTGGYEQYF,TGTGCCACCCAGACAGGGGGCTACGAGCAGTACTTC
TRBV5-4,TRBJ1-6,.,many,CAGQPGPYNSPLHF,TGTGCCGGCCAACCAGGGCCCTATAATTCACCCCTCCACTTT
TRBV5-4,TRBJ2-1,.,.,CASSLGGSSYNEQFF,TGTGCCAGCAGCTTGGGAGGCAGCTCCTACAATGAGCAGTTCTTC
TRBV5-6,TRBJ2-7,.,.,CASSLTGNYEQYF,TGTGCCAGCAGCTTAACAGGGAACTACGAGCAGTACTTC
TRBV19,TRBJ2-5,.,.,CASSIWGEETQYF,TGTGCCAGTAGTATCTGGGGGGAAGAGACCCAGTACTTC